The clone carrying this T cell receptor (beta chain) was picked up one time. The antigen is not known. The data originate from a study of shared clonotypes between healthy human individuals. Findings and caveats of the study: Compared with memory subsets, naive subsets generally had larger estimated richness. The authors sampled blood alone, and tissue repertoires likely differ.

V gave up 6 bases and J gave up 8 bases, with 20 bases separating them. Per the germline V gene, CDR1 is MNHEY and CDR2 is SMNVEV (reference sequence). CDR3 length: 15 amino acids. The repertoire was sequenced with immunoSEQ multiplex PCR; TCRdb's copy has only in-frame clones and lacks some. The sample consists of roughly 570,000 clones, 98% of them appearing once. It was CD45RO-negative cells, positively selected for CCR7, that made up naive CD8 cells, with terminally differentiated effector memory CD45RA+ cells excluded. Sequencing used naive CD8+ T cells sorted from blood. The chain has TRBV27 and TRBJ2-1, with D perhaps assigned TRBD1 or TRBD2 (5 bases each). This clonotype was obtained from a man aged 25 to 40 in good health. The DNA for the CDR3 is TGTGCCAGCAGCTTAGAGGGACCCCACACGGATGAGCAGTTCTTC. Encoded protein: CASSLEGPHTDEQFF.